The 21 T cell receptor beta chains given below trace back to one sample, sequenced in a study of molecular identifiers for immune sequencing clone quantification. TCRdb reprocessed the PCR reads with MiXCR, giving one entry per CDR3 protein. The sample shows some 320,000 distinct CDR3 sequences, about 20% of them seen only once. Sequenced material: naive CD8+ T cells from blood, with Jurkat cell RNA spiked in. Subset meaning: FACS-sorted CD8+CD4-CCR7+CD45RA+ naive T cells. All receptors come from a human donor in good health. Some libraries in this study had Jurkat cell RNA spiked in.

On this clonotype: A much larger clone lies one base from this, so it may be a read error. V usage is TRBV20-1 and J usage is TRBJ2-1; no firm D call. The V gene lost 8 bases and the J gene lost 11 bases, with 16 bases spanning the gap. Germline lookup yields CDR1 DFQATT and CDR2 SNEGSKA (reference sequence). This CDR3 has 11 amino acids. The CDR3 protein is CSPLPGSKQFF. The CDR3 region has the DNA TGCAGTCCACTCCCGGGCTCGAAGCAGTTCTTC.

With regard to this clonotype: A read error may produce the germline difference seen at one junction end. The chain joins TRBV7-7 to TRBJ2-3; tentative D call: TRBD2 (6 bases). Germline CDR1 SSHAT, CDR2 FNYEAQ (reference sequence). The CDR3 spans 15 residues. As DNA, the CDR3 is TGTACCAGCAGCCCGGGACTTTCGAGCACAGATACGCAGTATTTT. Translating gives CTSSPGLSSTDTQYF. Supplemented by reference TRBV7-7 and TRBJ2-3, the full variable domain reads GAGVSQSPRYKVTKRGQDVTLRCDPISSHATLYWYQQALGQGPEFLTYFNYEAQPDKSGLPSDRFSAERPEGSISTLTIQRTEQRDSAMYRCTSSPGLSSTDTQYFGPGTRLTVL.

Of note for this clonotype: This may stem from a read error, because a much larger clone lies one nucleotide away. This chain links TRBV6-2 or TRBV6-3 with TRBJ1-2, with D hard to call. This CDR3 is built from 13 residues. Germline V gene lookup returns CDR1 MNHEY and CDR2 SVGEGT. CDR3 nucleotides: TGTGCCAGCATGGCCACTCCTGTTTATGGCTGCACCTTC. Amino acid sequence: CASMATPVYGCTF.

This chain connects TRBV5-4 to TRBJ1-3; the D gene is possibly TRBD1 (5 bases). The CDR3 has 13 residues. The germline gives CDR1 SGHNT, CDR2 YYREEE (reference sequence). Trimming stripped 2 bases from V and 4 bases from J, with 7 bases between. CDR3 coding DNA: TGTGCCAGCAGCTTTCAGGGAGGAAACACCATATATTTT. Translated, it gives CASSFQGGNTIYF.

In nucleotides, the CDR3 is TGTGCCAGCAGAGAACTAGCGGGGCCTACCTACGAGCAGTACTTC. It yields the protein CASRELAGPTYEQYF. V and J are TRBV9 and TRBJ2-7; the match to TRBD2 covers 10 bases. The V gene end was trimmed by 5 bases and the J gene end by 2 bases; junction bases not matched to a gene: 7. Germline V gene data show CDR1 as SGDLS and CDR2 as YYNGEE. This CDR3 spans 15 amino acids.

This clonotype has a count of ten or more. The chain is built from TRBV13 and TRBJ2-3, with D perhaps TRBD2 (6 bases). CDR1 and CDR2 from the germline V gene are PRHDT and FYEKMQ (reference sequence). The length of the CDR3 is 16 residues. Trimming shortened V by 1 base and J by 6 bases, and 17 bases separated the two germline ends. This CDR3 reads CASSLEAGPAEDTQYF. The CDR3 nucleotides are TGTGCCAGCAGCTTAGAAGCGGGCCCTGCGGAGGATACGCAGTATTTT.

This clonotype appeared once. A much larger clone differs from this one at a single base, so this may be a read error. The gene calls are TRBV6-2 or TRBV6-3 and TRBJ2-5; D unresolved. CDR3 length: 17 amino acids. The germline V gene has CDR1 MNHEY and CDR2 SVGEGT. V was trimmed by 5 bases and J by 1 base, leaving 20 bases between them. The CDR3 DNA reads TGTGCCAGCAGTGAAGCTCCCTTGAGCTGGATCCAAGAGACCCAGTACTTC. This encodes CASSEAPLSWIQETQYF.

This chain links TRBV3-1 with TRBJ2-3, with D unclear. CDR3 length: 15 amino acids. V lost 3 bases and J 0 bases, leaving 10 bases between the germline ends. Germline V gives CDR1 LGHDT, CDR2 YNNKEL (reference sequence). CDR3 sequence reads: CASSQDNPSTDTQYF. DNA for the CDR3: TGTGCCAGCAGCCAGGATAACCCTAGCACAGATACGCAGTATTTT.

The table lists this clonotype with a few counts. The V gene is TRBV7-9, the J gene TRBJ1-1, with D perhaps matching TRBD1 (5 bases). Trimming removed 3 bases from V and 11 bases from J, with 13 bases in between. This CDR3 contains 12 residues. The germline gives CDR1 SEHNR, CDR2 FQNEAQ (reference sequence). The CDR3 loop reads CASSLGPAGAFF. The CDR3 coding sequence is TGTGCCAGCAGCTTGGGACCGGCAGGCGCTTTCTTT.

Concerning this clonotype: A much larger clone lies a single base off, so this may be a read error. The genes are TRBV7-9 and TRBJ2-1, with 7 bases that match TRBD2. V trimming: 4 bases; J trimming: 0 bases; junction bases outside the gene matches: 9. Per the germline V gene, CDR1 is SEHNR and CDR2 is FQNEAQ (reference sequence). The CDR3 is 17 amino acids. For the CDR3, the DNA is TGTGCCAGCAGCTCCGGAGGACGACTAGCCTCCTACAATGAGCAGTTCTTC. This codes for CASSSGGRLASYNEQFF.

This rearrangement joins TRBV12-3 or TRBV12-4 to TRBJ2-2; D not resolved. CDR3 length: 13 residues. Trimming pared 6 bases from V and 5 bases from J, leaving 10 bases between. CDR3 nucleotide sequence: TGTGCCAGCAGCCCTCTCCGGACCGGGGAGCTGTTTTTT. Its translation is CASSPLRTGELFF.

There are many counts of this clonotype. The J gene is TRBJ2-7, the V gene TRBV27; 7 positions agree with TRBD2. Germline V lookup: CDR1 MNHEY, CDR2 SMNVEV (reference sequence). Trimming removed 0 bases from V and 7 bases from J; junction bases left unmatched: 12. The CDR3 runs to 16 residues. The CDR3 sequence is CASSLSGGSTPGEQYF. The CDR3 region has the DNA TGTGCCAGCAGTTTATCCGGCGGGAGTACCCCGGGGGAGCAGTACTTC.

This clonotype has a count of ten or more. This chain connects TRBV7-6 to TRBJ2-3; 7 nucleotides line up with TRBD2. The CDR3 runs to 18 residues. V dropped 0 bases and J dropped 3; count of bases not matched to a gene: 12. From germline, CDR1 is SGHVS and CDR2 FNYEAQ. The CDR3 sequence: CASSLAVTAGVLTDTQYF. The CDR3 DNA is TGTGCCAGCAGCTTAGCTGTGACGGCGGGAGTTCTTACAGATACGCAGTATTTT.

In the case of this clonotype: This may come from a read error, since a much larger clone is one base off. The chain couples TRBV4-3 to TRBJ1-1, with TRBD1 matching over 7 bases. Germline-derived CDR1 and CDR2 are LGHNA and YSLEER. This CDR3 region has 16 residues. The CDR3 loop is CVSSPFPGQANTEAFF. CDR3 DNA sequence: TGCGTCAGCAGCCCCTTCCCCGGACAGGCGAACACTGAAGCTTTCTTT.

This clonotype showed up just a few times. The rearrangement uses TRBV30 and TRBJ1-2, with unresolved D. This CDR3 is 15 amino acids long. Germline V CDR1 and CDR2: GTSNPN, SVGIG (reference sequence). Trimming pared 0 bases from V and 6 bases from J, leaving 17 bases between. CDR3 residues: CAWSVEERLVNGYTF. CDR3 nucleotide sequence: TGTGCCTGGAGTGTTGAGGAGAGATTGGTCAATGGCTACACCTTC.

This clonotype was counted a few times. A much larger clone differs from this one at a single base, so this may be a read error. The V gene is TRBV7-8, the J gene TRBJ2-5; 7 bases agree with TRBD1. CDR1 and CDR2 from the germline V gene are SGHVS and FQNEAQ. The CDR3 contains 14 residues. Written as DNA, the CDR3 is TGTGCCAGCAGCTCGACGAACAGGGGAGAGACCCAGCACTTC. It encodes CASSSTNRGETQHF. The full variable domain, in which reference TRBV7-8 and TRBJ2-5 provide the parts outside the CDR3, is GAGVSQSPRYKVAKRGQDVALRCDPISGHVSLFWYQQALGQGPEFLTYFQNEAQLDKSGLPSDRFFAERPEGSVSTLKIQRTQQEDSAVYLCASSSTNRGETQHFGPGTRLLVL.

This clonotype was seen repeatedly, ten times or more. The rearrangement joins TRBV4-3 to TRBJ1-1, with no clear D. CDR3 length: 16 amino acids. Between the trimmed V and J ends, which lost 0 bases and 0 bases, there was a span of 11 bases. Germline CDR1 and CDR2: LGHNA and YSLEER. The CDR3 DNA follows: TGCGCCAGCAGCCAAGATCATGGCAGCATGAACACTGAAGCTTTCTTT. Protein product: CASSQDHGSMNTEAFF.

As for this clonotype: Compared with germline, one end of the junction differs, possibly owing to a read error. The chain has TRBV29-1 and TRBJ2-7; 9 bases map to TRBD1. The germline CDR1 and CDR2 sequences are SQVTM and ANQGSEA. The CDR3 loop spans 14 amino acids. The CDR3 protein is CSVAGQGSSYGQYF. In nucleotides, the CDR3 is TGCAGCGTCGCCGGACAGGGGAGCTCCTACGGGCAGTACTTC.

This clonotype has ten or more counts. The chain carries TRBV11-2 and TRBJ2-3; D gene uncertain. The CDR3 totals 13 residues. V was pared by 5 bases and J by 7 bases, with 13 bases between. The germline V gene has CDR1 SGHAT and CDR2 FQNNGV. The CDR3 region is CASSHANRYTQYF. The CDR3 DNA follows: TGTGCCAGCAGCCACGCGAACAGATATACGCAGTATTTT.

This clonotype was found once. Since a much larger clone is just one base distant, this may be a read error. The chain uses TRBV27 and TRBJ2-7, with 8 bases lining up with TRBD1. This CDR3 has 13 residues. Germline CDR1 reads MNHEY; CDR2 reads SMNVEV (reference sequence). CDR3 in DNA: TGTGCCAGCAGGAAGACAGGGGTCAACGAGCAGCACTTC. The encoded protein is CASRKTGVNEQHF.

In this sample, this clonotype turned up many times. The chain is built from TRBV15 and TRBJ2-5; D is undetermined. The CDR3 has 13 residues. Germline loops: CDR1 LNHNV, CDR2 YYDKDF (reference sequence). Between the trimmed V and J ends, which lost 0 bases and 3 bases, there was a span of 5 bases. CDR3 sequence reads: CATSRDGEETQYF. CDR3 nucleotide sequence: TGTGCCACCAGCAGAGATGGAGAAGAGACCCAGTACTTC.